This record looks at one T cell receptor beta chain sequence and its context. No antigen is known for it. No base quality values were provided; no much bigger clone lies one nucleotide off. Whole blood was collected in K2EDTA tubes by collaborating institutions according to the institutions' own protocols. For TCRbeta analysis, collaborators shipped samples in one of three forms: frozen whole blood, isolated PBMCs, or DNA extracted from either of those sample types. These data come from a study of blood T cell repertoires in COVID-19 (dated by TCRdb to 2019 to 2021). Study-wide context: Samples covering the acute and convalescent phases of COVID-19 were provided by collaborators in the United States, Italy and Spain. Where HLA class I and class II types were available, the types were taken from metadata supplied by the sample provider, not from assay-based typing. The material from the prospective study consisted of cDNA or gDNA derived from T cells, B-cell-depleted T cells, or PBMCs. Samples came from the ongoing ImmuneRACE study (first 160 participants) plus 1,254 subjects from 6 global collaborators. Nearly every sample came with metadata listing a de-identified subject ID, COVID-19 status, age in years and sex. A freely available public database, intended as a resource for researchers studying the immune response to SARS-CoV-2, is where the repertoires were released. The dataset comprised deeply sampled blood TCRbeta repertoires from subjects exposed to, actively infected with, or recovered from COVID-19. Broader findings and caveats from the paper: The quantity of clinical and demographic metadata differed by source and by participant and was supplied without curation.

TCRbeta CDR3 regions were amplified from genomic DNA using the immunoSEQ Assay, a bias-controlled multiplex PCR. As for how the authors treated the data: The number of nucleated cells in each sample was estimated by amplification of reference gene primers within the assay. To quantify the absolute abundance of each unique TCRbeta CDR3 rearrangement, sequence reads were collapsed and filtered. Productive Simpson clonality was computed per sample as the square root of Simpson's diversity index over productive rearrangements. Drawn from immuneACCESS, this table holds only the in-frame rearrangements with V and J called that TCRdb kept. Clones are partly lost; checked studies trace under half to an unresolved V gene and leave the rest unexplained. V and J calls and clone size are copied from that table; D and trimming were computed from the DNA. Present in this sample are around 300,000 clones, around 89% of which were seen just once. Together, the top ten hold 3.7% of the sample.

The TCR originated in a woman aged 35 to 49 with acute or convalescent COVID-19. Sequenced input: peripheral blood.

The sequence in DNA is TGTGCCAGCATGTACAGGGCCCTCGGGGATGGCTACACCTTC. Its protein is CASMYRALGDGYTF. The V and J segments used are TRBV19 and TRBJ1-2; matching of 6 bases hints at TRBD1 as the D gene. V drops 9 bases and J drops 6 bases, leaving 20 bases in between. The germline V gene (reference sequence) yields LNHDA for CDR1 and SQIVND for CDR2. From the cysteine up to the phenylalanine, the CDR3 has a length of 14 residues. The retained sequence is limited to the CDR3, 42 bases, with the frame set at the first base.